The following is a T cell receptor (beta chain) sequence with its context. Per the authors' pipeline: Using reference gene primer amplification, nucleated cell counts were estimated. TCRdb keeps only in-frame clones here, not all; method: immunoSEQ multiplex PCR. From that table come the V and J calls and clone size; the DNA was used to work out D and trimming. Among a few hundred thousand clones, 88% were seen once, and the ten largest hold about 1%. In germline, CDR1 is MNHEY, CDR2 SVGAGI. The V gene lost 8 bases and the J gene lost 4 bases, with 17 bases spanning the gap. The CDR3 extends over 14 amino acids. This sample is part of a study of blood T cell repertoires in COVID-19. As for the study in general: Sites in the United States, Italy and Spain provided acute and convalescent COVID-19 samples. Sources were T cells, B-cell-depleted T cells, or PBMCs; the material itself was cDNA or gDNA.

This rearrangement joins TRBV6-5 to TRBJ1-1, with a possible D match to TRBD1 (6 bases). This TCR was recovered from a woman aged 40 to 50 who had recovered from COVID-19. The specimen sequenced was peripheral blood. CDR3 sequence reads: CASDKQGIGTEAFF. The CDR3 DNA reads TGTGCCAGCGACAAACAGGGTATCGGCACTGAAGCTTTCTTT.